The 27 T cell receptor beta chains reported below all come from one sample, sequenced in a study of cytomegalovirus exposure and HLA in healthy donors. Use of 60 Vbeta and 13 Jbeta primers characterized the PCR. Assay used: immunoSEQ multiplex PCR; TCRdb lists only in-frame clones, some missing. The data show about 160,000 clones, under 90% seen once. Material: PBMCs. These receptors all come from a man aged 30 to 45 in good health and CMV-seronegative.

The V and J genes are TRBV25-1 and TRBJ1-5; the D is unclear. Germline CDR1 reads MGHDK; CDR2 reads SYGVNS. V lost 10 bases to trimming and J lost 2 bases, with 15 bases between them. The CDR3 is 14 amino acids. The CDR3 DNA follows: TGTGCCACCGAGGGTCGGTTTCGCAATCAGCCCCAGCATTTT. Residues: CATEGRFRNQPQHF.

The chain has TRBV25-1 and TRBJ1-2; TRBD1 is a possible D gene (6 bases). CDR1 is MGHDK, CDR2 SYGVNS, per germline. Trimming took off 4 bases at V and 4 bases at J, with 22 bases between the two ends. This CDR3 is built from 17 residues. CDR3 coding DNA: TGTGCCAGCAGTGGAGCCCTACTCAGGGGTGCCGGCTATGGCTACACCTTC. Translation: CASSGALLRGAGYGYTF.

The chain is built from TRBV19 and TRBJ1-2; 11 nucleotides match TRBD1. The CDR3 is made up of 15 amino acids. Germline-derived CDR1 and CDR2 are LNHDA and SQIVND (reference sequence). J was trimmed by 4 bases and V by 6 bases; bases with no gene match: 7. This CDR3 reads CASREPGTGGYGYTF. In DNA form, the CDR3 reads TGTGCCAGTAGGGAGCCGGGGACAGGGGGCTATGGCTACACCTTC.

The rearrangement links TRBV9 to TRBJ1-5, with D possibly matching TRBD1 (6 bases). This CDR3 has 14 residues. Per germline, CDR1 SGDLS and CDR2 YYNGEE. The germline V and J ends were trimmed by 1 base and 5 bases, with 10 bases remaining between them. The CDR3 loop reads CASSVYPGDQPQHF. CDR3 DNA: TGTGCCAGCAGCGTATACCCAGGGGATCAGCCCCAGCATTTT.

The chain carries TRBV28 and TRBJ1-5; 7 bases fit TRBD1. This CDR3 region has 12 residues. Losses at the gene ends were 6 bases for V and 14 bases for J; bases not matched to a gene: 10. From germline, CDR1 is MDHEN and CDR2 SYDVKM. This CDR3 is CASSAGTESEHF. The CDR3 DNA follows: TGTGCCAGCAGCGCCGGGACAGAATCCGAGCATTTT.

Written as DNA, the CDR3 is TGTGCCAGCAGCAAAGGGGTCGAGTCCTACGAGCAGTACTTC. Protein product: CASSKGVESYEQYF. This chain joins TRBV9 and TRBJ2-7; possible D gene TRBD1, 5 bases. V lost 4 bases and J 1 base, leaving 12 bases between the germline ends. CDR3 length: 14 amino acids. Germline CDR1 reads SGDLS; CDR2 reads YYNGEE.

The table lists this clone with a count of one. The CDR3 loop reads CASREQGASGELFF. In nucleotides, the CDR3 is TGTGCCAGCCGCGAACAGGGGGCTAGCGGGGAGCTGTTTTTT. V usage is TRBV6-1 and J usage is TRBJ2-2, with 9 bases fitting TRBD1. The CDR3 is made up of 14 amino acids. The germline gives CDR1 MNHNS, CDR2 SASEGT. J gave up 7 bases and V 8 bases, and 8 bases lay outside the gene matches.

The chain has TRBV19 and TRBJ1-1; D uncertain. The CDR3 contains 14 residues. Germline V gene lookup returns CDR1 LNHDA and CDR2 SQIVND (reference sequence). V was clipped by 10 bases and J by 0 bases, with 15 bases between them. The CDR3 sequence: CATRLSLMNTEAFF. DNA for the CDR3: TGTGCCACTAGACTGAGCCTCATGAACACTGAAGCTTTCTTT.

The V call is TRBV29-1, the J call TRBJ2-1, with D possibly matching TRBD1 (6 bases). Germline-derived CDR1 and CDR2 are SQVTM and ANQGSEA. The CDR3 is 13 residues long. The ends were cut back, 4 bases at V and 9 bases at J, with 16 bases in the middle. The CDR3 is CSVGAGESGEQFF. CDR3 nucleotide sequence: TGCAGCGTTGGGGCAGGGGAAAGCGGTGAGCAGTTCTTC.

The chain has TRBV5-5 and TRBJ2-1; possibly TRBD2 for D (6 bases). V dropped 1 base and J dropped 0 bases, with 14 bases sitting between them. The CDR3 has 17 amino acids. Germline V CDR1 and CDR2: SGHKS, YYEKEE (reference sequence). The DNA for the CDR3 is TGTGCCAGCAGCTTGCTTGATCCCGGGAGCTCCTACAATGAGCAGTTCTTC. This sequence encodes CASSLLDPGSSYNEQFF.

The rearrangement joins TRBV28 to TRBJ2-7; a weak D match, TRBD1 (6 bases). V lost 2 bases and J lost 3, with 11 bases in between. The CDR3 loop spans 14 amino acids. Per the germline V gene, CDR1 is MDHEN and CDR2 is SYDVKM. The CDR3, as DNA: TGTGCCAGCAGTTTAGTCACAGGGAACTACGAGCAGTACTTC. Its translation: CASSLVTGNYEQYF.

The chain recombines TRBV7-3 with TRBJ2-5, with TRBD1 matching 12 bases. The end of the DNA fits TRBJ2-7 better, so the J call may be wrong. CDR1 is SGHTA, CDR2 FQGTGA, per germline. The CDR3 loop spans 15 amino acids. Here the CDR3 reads CASSSGQGAIYEQYF. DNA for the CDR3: TGTGCCAGCAGCTCGGGACAGGGGGCAATCTACGAGCAGTACTTC.

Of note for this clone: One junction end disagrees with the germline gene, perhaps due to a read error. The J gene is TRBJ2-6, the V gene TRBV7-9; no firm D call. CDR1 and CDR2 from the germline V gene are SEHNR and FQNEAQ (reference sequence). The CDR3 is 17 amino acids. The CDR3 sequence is CSSSLLPRASGANVLTF. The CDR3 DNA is TGTTCCAGCAGCCTCCTCCCGAGAGCCTCTGGGGCCAACGTCCTGACTTTC.

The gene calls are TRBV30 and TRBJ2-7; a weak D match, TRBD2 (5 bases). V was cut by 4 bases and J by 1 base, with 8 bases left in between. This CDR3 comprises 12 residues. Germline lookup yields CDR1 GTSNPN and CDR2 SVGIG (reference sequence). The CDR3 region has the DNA TGTGCCTGGAACCGGGGATCCTACGAGCAGTACTTC. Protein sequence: CAWNRGSYEQYF.

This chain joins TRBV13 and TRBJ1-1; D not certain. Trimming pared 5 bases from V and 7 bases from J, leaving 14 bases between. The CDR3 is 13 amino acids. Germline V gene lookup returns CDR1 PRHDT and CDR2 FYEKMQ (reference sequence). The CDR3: CASSTRLEGEAFF. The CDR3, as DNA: TGTGCCAGCAGCACCCGGCTTGAGGGTGAAGCTTTCTTT. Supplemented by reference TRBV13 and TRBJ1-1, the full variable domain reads AAGVIQSPRHLIKEKRETATLKCYPIPRHDTVYWYQQGPGQDPQFLISFYEKMQSDKGSIPDRFSAQQFSDYHSELNMSSLELGDSALYFCASSTRLEGEAFFGQGTRLTVV.

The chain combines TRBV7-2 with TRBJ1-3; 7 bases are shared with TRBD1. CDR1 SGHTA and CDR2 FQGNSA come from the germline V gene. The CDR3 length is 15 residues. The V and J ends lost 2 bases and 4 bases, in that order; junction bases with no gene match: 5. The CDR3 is CASSLILQGGNTIYF. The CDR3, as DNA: TGTGCCAGCAGCTTAATTCTACAGGGGGGAAACACCATATATTTT.

The CDR3 reads CASSSGQDLLGGTQYF. Here the CDR3 DNA reads TGTGCCAGCAGCTCCGGACAGGACCTCCTCGGGGGGACCCAGTACTTC. J is TRBJ2-5 and V is TRBV7-6; a weak D match, TRBD1 (7 bases). CDR1 is SGHVS and CDR2 is FNYEAQ in the germline V gene. The V and J ends lost 4 bases and 7 bases respectively, with 22 bases between them. The CDR3 is made up of 16 amino acids.

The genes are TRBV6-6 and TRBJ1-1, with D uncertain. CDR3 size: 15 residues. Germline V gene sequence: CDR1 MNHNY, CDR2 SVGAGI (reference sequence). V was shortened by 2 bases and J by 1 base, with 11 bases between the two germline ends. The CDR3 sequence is CASSYNTLQNTEAFF. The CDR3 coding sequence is TGTGCCAGCAGTTACAATACTCTTCAGAACACTGAAGCTTTCTTT.

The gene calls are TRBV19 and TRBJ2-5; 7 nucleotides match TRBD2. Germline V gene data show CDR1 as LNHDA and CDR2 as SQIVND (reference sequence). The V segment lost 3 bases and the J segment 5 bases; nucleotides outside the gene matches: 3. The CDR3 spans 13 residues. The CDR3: CASSMGGLETQYF. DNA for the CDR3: TGTGCCAGTAGTATGGGAGGGTTGGAGACCCAGTACTTC.

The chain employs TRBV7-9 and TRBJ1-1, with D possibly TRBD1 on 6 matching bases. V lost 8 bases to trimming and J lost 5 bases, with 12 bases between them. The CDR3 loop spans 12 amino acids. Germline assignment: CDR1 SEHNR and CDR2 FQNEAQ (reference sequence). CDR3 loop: CASREGGTEAFF. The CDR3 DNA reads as TGTGCCAGCCGGGAAGGGGGAACTGAAGCTTTCTTT.

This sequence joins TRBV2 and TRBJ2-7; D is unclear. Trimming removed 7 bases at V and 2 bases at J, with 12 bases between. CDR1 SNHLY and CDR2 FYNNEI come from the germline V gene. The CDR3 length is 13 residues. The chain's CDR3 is CASTARPAYEQYF. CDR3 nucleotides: TGTGCCAGCACGGCTAGGCCCGCCTACGAGCAGTACTTC.

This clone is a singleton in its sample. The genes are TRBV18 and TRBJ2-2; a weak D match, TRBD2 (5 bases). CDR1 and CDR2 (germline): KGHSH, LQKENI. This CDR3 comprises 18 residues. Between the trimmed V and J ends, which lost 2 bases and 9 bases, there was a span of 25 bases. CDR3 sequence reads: CASSPTGSRVPPLRELFF. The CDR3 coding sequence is TGTGCCAGCTCACCAACGGGATCGAGGGTGCCCCCTTTGCGGGAGCTGTTTTTT.

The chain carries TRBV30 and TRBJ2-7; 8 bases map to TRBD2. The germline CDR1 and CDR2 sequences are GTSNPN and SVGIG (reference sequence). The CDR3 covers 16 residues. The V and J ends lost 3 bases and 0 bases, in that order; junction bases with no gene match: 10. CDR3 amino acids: CAWSFGGAVGSYEQYF. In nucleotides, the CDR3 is TGTGCCTGGAGCTTCGGGGGGGCAGTGGGCTCCTACGAGCAGTACTTC.

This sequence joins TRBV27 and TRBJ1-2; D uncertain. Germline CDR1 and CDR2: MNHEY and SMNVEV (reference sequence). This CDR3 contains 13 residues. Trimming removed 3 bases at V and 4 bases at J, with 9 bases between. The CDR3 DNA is TGTGCCAGCAGTTTGGGCAGCTTCTATGGCTACACCTTC. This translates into CASSLGSFYGYTF.

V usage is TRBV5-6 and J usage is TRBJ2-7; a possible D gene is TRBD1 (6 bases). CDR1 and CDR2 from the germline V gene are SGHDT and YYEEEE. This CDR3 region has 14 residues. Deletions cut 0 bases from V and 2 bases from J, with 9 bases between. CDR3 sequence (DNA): TGTGCCAGCAGCTTGGACAGGGTAGCCTACGAGCAGTACTTC. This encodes CASSLDRVAYEQYF.

CDR3 protein: CASSLEAGIGETQYF. DNA for the CDR3: TGTGCCAGCAGTTTAGAAGCGGGAATCGGGGAGACCCAGTACTTC. V is TRBV28 and J is TRBJ2-5; 7 bases align to TRBD2. The germline CDR1 and CDR2 sequences are MDHEN and SYDVKM. The V and J ends lost 2 bases and 5 bases, in that order; junction bases with no gene match: 8. The CDR3 is made up of 15 amino acids.

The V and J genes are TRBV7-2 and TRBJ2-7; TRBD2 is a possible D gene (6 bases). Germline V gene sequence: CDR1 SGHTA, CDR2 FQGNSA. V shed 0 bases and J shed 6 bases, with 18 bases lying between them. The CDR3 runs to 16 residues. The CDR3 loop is CASSLALRRGRGEQYF. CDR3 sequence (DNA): TGTGCCAGCAGCTTAGCGCTCCGGAGGGGACGAGGCGAGCAGTACTTC.